This entry is about one TCR beta chain. With 2 bases removed from V and 6 bases from J, the gap between germline ends came to 14 bases. The CDR3 is made up of 16 amino acids. Germline V gene lookup returns CDR1 SGHAT and CDR2 FQNNGV. These data come from a study of blood T cell repertoires in COVID-19. Study-wide background: Some COVID-19 samples were acute and others convalescent; all came from the United States, Italy and Spain. Nucleic acid was either cDNA or gDNA, and it came from T cells, B-cell-depleted T cells, or PBMCs.

Original processing notes: Amplified reference gene primers provided the basis for estimating nucleated cell counts. The assay was immunoSEQ multiplex PCR, and TCRdb's table has in-frame clones only and misses some. V, J and clone size were drawn from that table, and D and trimming were deduced from the DNA. The sample carries some 300,000 clones, around 87% recorded once. The sample taken for sequencing was peripheral blood. The receptor's source is a man aged 70-80 years with acute or convalescent COVID-19. The chain recombines TRBV11-2 with TRBJ1-6; D ambiguous. CDR3 nucleotide sequence: TGTGCCAGCAGCTTAAGCCAGGCGCGCTTTAATTCACCCCTCCACTTT. Translation gives CASSLSQARFNSPLHF.